What follows are 10 T cell receptor beta chains derived from one specimen sequenced in a study of T-cell memory formation after mild COVID-19. MiXCR was run by TCRdb on the 5' RACE reads, yielding one entry per CDR3 protein. In the table there are some 450,000 distinct CDR3 sequences, approximately 19% of which are singletons. Source material: PBMCs or a T cell subset sorted from them (not recorded which). These receptors originate from a man younger than 35 who had mild COVID-19 (a few samples of this study predate the infection). Cell type and time point are not known.

This clonotype has just a few counts. The rearrangement uses TRBV18 and TRBJ1-6; unclear D gene. V dropped 3 bases and J dropped 11 bases, with 17 bases sitting between them. CDR1 and CDR2 from the germline V gene are KGHSH and LQKENI. The CDR3 totals 15 residues. As DNA, the CDR3 is TGTGCCAGCTCACCCCAAGTCAATTCGGTACCACCCCTCCACTTT. As protein: CASSPQVNSVPPLHF.

The chain employs TRBV2 and TRBJ2-5; 8 nucleotides line up with TRBD1. The CDR3 extends over 16 amino acids. Germline lookup yields CDR1 SNHLY and CDR2 FYNNEI. Trimming removed 10 bases from V and 6 bases from J; junction bases left unmatched: 19. The CDR3 DNA sequence: TGTGCCACCGTACAGGGAACAGGGGGTAATGGAAAGACCCAGTACTTC. This gives the protein CATVQGTGGNGKTQYF. The full variable domain, completed using reference TRBV2 and TRBJ2-5, is EPEVTQTPSHQVTQMGQEVILRCVPISNHLYFYWYRQILGQKVEFLVSFYNNEISEKSEIFDDQFSVERPDGSNFTLKIRSTKLEDSAMYFCATVQGTGGNGKTQYFGPGTRLLVL.

This clonotype was counted between two and nine times. This sequence joins TRBV12-3 or TRBV12-4 and TRBJ1-6, with D maybe TRBD1 (6 bases). The CDR3 consists of 15 residues. Trimming removed 2 bases from V and 9 bases from J, with 14 bases in between. In DNA form, the CDR3 reads TGTGCCAGCAGTTTACCAGGCCGGGGGCGTTCACCCCTCCACTTT. Translating it yields CASSLPGRGRSPLHF.

This clonotype came up a few times. V usage is TRBV12-3 or TRBV12-4 and J usage is TRBJ1-2, with a possible D match to TRBD1 (5 bases). Trimming removed 6 bases at V and 4 bases at J, with 21 bases between. The CDR3 extends over 16 amino acids. This CDR3 reads CASSSSSSGSGYGYTF. CDR3 DNA: TGTGCCAGCAGCTCCAGTTCTTCAGGGTCGGGCTATGGCTACACCTTC.

This clonotype was found many times. The chain links TRBV7-3 to TRBJ1-1; D ambiguous. The germline CDR1 and CDR2 sequences are SGHTA and FQGTGA. CDR3 length: 16 amino acids. The V end was cut by 1 base, the J end by 4 bases, with 16 bases between. The CDR3 spells CASSLNAAKMGTEAFF. Written as DNA, the CDR3 is TGTGCCAGCAGCTTAAATGCCGCGAAAATGGGCACTGAAGCTTTCTTT.

Only a few counts were recorded for this clonotype. CDR3 bases: TGTGCCAGCAGTTTTCGGGCGCGCGCAGATACGCAGTATTTT. Its translation is CASSFRARADTQYF. The J gene is TRBJ2-3, the V gene TRBV12-3 or TRBV12-4; D gene uncertain. V lost 3 bases to trimming and J lost 4 bases, with 11 bases between them. The CDR3 is made up of 14 amino acids.

For the CDR3, the DNA is TGCGCCAGCAGCCAAGAACGGGGTGAGCAGTTCTTC. It codes for CASSQERGEQFF. The J gene is TRBJ2-1, the V gene TRBV4-3; D possibly corresponds to TRBD2 (5 bases). Trimming took 0 bases from V and 9 from J, leaving 6 bases between them. CDR1 is LGHNA, CDR2 YSLEER, per germline. This CDR3 is 12 amino acids long.

The chain employs TRBV6-2 or TRBV6-3 and TRBJ2-5, with TRBD2 matching over 8 bases. Germline V gene lookup returns CDR1 MNHEY and CDR2 SVGEGT. This CDR3 spans 16 amino acids. V trimming: 8 bases; J trimming: 1 base; junction bases outside the gene matches: 12. The CDR3 sequence is CASVDPSGSGQETQYF. CDR3 nucleotides: TGTGCCAGCGTCGACCCGAGCGGGAGCGGCCAAGAGACCCAGTACTTC.

The chain couples TRBV12-3 or TRBV12-4 to TRBJ1-2; 8 bases map to TRBD1. With V trimmed by 5 bases and J by 4 bases, 9 bases remained unmatched. The CDR3 runs to 15 residues. The CDR3 loop is CASSARDRLFYGYTF. DNA for the CDR3: TGTGCCAGCAGTGCACGGGACAGGCTTTTCTATGGCTACACCTTC.

The chain couples TRBV4-2 to TRBJ2-3, with D uncertain. CDR1 is LGHNA, CDR2 YNFKEQ, per germline. The CDR3 is made up of 16 amino acids. Deletions cut 0 bases from V and 0 bases from J, with 10 bases between. Here the CDR3 DNA reads TGTGCCAGCAGCCAAGATACAGCGAGGAGCACAGATACGCAGTATTTT. This translates into CASSQDTARSTDTQYF.